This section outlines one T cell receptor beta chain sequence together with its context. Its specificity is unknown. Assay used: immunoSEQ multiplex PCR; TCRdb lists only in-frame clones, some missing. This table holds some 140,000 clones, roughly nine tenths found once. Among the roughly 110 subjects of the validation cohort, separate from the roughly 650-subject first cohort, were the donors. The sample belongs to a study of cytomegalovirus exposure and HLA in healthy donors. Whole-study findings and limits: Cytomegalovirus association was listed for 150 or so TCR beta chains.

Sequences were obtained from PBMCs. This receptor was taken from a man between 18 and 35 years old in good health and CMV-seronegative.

The CDR3 nucleotides are TGTGCCAGCAGCTTAAGACAGGGGGAAGGGGAAGCTTTCTTT. Translation: CASSLRQGEGEAFF. The chain links TRBV13 to TRBJ1-1; 9 nucleotides agree with TRBD1. Germline V gene lookup returns CDR1 PRHDT and CDR2 FYEKMQ (reference sequence). V lost 2 bases, J lost 8 bases, and 6 bases stayed unmatched. The length of the CDR3 is 14 residues.